Listed here are 15 T cell receptor beta chains from one sample, sequenced in a study of blood T cell repertoires in COVID-19. Sequencing was performed with immunoSEQ multiplex PCR; in TCRdb, only in-frame clones are kept and a portion is missing. The table lists approximately 170,000 clones, around four fifths of them singletons. Sample: peripheral blood. Receptors originate from a woman between 65 and 79 years old with COVID-19, enrolled during active disease.

The chain uses TRBV10-3 and TRBJ2-2; 10 bases are shared with TRBD1. This CDR3 is 15 amino acids long. V trimming: 10 bases; J trimming: 5 bases; junction bases outside the gene matches: 10. Germline V gene data show CDR1 as ENHRY and CDR2 as SYGVKD. CDR3 nucleotides: TGTGCCACCCAACCCCCGGGACAGGGGACCGGGGAGCTGTTTTTT. This encodes CATQPPGQGTGELFF.

The chain uses TRBV7-8 and TRBJ1-2, with a tentative D call TRBD1 (5 bases). Trimming took off 2 bases at V and 8 bases at J, with 27 bases between the two ends. In germline, CDR1 is SGHVS, CDR2 FQNEAQ. The CDR3 totals 18 residues. The CDR3 nucleotides are TGTGCCAGCAGCTTAATAAGTTCAACAGGCAATCGAAAGGTGGGCTACACCTTC. Translation gives CASSLISSTGNRKVGYTF.

The chain carries TRBV30 and TRBJ1-1, with TRBD1 matching 9 bases. J was trimmed by 6 bases and V by 3 bases; bases with no gene match: 5. CDR1 GTSNPN and CDR2 SVGIG come from the germline V gene (reference sequence). The CDR3 has 13 residues. CDR3 protein: CAWRGQGGSEAFF. The CDR3 coding sequence is TGTGCCTGGAGGGGACAGGGTGGGTCTGAAGCTTTCTTT.

A single count supports this clone. The chain employs TRBV7-9 and TRBJ1-6; 8 bases agree with TRBD1. V was pared by 5 bases and J by 13 bases, with 10 bases of the junction left unmatched. This CDR3 has 14 amino acids. Germline loops: CDR1 SEHNR, CDR2 FQNEAQ (reference sequence). CDR3 amino acids: CASSLDRGKTPLHF. The CDR3 bases are TGTGCCAGCAGCCTAGACAGGGGAAAGACGCCCCTCCACTTT.

This clone was seen once. This chain joins TRBV19 and TRBJ2-1, with 7 positions matching TRBD2. Losses at the gene ends were 11 bases for V and 2 bases for J; bases not matched to a gene: 15. The CDR3 sequence is 16 residues long. In germline, CDR1 is LNHDA, CDR2 SQIVND (reference sequence). CDR3 amino acids: CAPVGSSGKTYNEQFF. The DNA of the CDR3 is TGTGCCCCAGTCGGTTCCAGCGGGAAGACCTACAATGAGCAGTTCTTC.

CDR3 nucleotide sequence: TGTGCCAGCAGTCCCCTGAGGGCTAGCGGGAGAGGTGGGGAGACCCAGTACTTC. Translating gives CASSPLRASGRGGETQYF. This chain joins TRBV28 and TRBJ2-5; 10 bases match TRBD2. The CDR3 runs to 18 residues. CDR1 and CDR2 from the germline V gene are MDHEN and SYDVKM. The V segment lost 5 bases and the J segment 5 bases; nucleotides outside the gene matches: 17.

This chain joins TRBV4-3 and TRBJ1-6; the D gene is possibly TRBD1 (6 bases). The CDR3 is 14 residues long. V was pared by 0 bases and J by 9 bases, with 9 bases between. Germline V gene data show CDR1 as LGHNA and CDR2 as YSLEER. The chain's CDR3 is CASSQERGGSPLHF. DNA for the CDR3: TGCGCCAGCAGCCAAGAGCGAGGGGGTTCACCCCTCCACTTT.

The chain recombines TRBV4-3 with TRBJ2-7; 8 bases map to TRBD2. Trimming removed 0 bases from V and 2 bases from J; junction bases left unmatched: 3. The germline V gene has CDR1 LGHNA and CDR2 YSLEER. The CDR3 runs to 15 residues. The CDR3 reads CASSQDSGATYEQYF. CDR3 nucleotide sequence: TGCGCCAGCAGCCAAGATAGCGGGGCTACCTACGAGCAGTACTTC.

The chain couples TRBV18 to TRBJ1-1, with 9 bases aligning to TRBD1. Germline CDR1 KGHSH, CDR2 LQKENI. CDR3 length: 16 residues. The V and J ends lost 4 bases and 0 bases, in that order; junction bases with no gene match: 6. CDR3 protein: CASSLGQGTVNTEAFF. CDR3 in DNA: TGTGCCAGCTCACTAGGACAGGGGACGGTGAACACTGAAGCTTTCTTT.

The chain joins TRBV2 to TRBJ2-6; 7 nucleotides line up with TRBD1. The CDR3 is 18 residues long. The V gene's germline CDR1 is SNHLY and CDR2 FYNNEI. V lost 6 bases to trimming and J lost 2 bases; unmatched junction nucleotides: 13. CDR3 nucleotide sequence: TGTGCCAGCAGCCTTATACAGGGGAGATCTCCTGGGGCCAACGTCCTGACTTTC. Its translation: CASSLIQGRSPGANVLTF.

The chain recombines TRBV5-4 with TRBJ2-7; D is undetermined. Trimming left V 10 bases short and J 0 bases short, with 14 bases between. Germline CDR1 and CDR2: SGHNT and YYREEE (reference sequence). The CDR3 has 13 residues. CDR3: CASSYYGSYEQYF. In DNA, the CDR3 is TGTGCCTCTTCGTACTACGGCTCCTACGAGCAGTACTTC.

The chain has TRBV7-2 and TRBJ2-7, with D unclear. The CDR3 sequence is 11 residues long. V lost 3 bases, J lost 6 bases, and 6 bases lay in between. Germline loops: CDR1 SGHTA, CDR2 FQGNSA. CDR3: CASSFGGEQYF. The CDR3 DNA reads TGTGCCAGCAGCTTTGGCGGCGAGCAGTACTTC.

This clone showed up just once. The genes are TRBV5-5 and TRBJ2-1, with 7 bases aligning to TRBD1. Germline CDR1 is SGHKS and CDR2 is YYEKEE (reference sequence). CDR3 length: 15 amino acids. After removal of 4 bases from V and 2 bases from J, the junction contained 6 bases not matched to a gene. In DNA, the CDR3 is TGTGCCAGCAGCCCGGACAGGATAACCTACAATGAGCAGTTCTTC. This sequence encodes CASSPDRITYNEQFF.

The chain carries TRBV13 and TRBJ1-2, with TRBD1 matching 8 bases. The CDR3 consists of 15 residues. J was trimmed by 8 bases and V by 5 bases; bases with no gene match: 13. Germline assignment: CDR1 PRHDT and CDR2 FYEKMQ (reference sequence). For the CDR3, the DNA is TGTGCCAGCAGCCTCCCGACAGGGGCGCCTCAGGGCTACACCTTC. Amino acid sequence: CASSLPTGAPQGYTF.

The J gene is TRBJ1-1, the V gene TRBV7-9; D is undetermined. CDR3 length: 12 amino acids. Germline CDR1 reads SEHNR; CDR2 reads FQNEAQ (reference sequence). Trimming left V 3 bases short and J 7 bases short, with 9 bases between. The chain's CDR3 is CASSFRELEAFF. The CDR3 DNA sequence: TGTGCCAGCAGCTTCCGGGAACTTGAAGCTTTCTTT.